A single sample is the source of the 21 T cell receptor beta chains below, sequenced in a study of T cells in Graves' hyperthyroidism and ophthalmopathy. The CDR3 regions of TCR beta were amplified from RNA transcripts. Initially, a first-round RT-PCR of the TCR CDR3 employed the HTBI primer set. One entry per CDR3 protein results from TCRdb running MiXCR on the multiplex PCR reads. The table has roughly 350,000 distinct CDR3 sequences, 14% seen once. Sequencing used blood. These TCRs come from a woman in her 30s with Graves' hyperthyroidism.

The sample holds a few counts of this clonotype. The CDR3 region has the DNA TGTGCCAGCAGCTTGGACGAGAACACCGGGGAGCTGTTTTTT. This translates into CASSLDENTGELFF. This chain links TRBV5-6 with TRBJ2-2; D is unclear. Between the trimmed V and J ends, which lost 0 bases and 1 base, there was a span of 4 bases. Germline CDR1 SGHDT, CDR2 YYEEEE. CDR3 length equals 14 residues.

This clonotype was seen a handful of times. The chain employs TRBV15 and TRBJ2-3, with TRBD1 identical over 7 bases. Germline V gene sequence: CDR1 LNHNV, CDR2 YYDKDF (reference sequence). This CDR3 region has 14 residues. Losses at the gene ends were 8 bases for V and 2 bases for J; bases not matched to a gene: 7. CDR3 protein: CATATGTATDTQYF. Here the CDR3 DNA reads TGTGCCACCGCAACCGGGACAGCCACAGATACGCAGTATTTT.

This clonotype appeared many times. The chain has TRBV11-2 and TRBJ2-1, with 11 nucleotides matching TRBD2. CDR1 and CDR2 (germline): SGHAT, FQNNGV. This CDR3 is built from 16 residues. After removal of 4 bases from V and 5 bases from J, the junction contained 7 bases not matched to a gene. The CDR3 region has the DNA TGTGCCAGCAGCTCCATAGCGGGAGGGAGAGACAATGAGCAGTTCTTC. Residues: CASSSIAGGRDNEQFF.

This clonotype was observed a few times. The chain combines TRBV3-1 with TRBJ2-2; 10 bases map to TRBD2. V lost 5 bases, J lost 6 bases, and 6 bases stayed unmatched. The germline CDR1 and CDR2 sequences are LGHDT and YNNKEL (reference sequence). The CDR3 is 15 amino acids. CDR3 sequence reads: CASSESGRAPGELFF. CDR3 bases: TGTGCCAGCAGCGAGAGCGGGAGGGCCCCCGGGGAGCTGTTTTTT. Using reference TRBV3-1 and TRBJ2-2 for the parts outside the CDR3, the full variable domain is DTAVSQTPKYLVTQMGNDKSIKCEQNLGHDTMYWYKQDSKKFLKIMFSYNNKELIINETVPNRFSPKSPDKAHLNLHINSLELGDSAVYFCASSESGRAPGELFFGEGSRLTVL.

This clonotype was counted only a few times. The V and J genes are TRBV2 and TRBJ2-4; a weak D match, TRBD1 (5 bases). Trimming left V 3 bases short and J 9 bases short, with 15 bases between. Germline assignment: CDR1 SNHLY and CDR2 FYNNEI. The CDR3 extends over 14 amino acids. CDR3: CASSEGQQVLIQYF. The CDR3 region has the DNA TGTGCCAGCAGTGAGGGTCAACAGGTTCTCATTCAGTACTTC.

This clonotype was observed many times. The V and J genes are TRBV11-2 and TRBJ2-1; TRBD2 matches at 10 bases. This CDR3 spans 13 amino acids. Germline V lookup: CDR1 SGHAT, CDR2 FQNNGV. The ends lost 3 bases at V and 9 bases at J; junction bases unmatched: 2. The CDR3 spells CASSLRLAGEQFF. DNA for the CDR3: TGTGCCAGCAGCTTGCGACTAGCGGGTGAGCAGTTCTTC.

The rearrangement links TRBV15 to TRBJ2-1; 10 positions match TRBD2. The V gene end was trimmed by 5 bases and the J gene end by 4 bases; junction bases not matched to a gene: 14. This CDR3 has 18 residues. The germline V gene encodes CDR1 LNHNV and CDR2 YYDKDF (reference sequence). The CDR3 coding sequence is TGTGCCACCAGCGATAGCACGAGGGGACTAGCGTATTACAATGAGCAGTTCTTC. Its translation: CATSDSTRGLAYYNEQFF.

This clonotype has ten or more counts. V and J are TRBV28 and TRBJ1-5; 7 bases are a match to TRBD1. The trim removed 0 bases at V and 3 bases at J, leaving 2 bases unmatched. The germline V gene encodes CDR1 MDHEN and CDR2 SYDVKM. The CDR3 spans 15 residues. The CDR3 nucleotides are TGTGCCAGCAGTTTATGGGGGACAGACAATCAGCCCCAGCATTTT. It codes for CASSLWGTDNQPQHF. Based on the CDR3 plus reference TRBV28 and TRBJ1-5, the full variable domain is DVKVTQSSRYLVKRTGEKVFLECVQDMDHENMFWYRQDPGLGLRLIYFSYDVKMKEKGDIPEGYSVSREKKERFSLILESASTNQTSMYLCASSLWGTDNQPQHFGDGTRLSIL.

This clonotype was counted many times. The CDR3 here is CASSPGTGGVGNTEAFF. CDR3 DNA sequence: TGTGCCAGCAGCCCCGGGACAGGGGGCGTCGGGAACACTGAAGCTTTCTTT. This chain uses TRBV5-8 with TRBJ1-1, with 12 bases aligning to TRBD1. V was clipped by 4 bases and J by 1 base; unmatched bases: 8. Looked up from germline, CDR1 is SGHTS and CDR2 is YDEGEE. The CDR3 extends over 17 amino acids.

In this sample, this clonotype turned up many times. The chain is built from TRBV10-3 and TRBJ2-3, with TRBD1 as a possible D gene (5 bases). Germline V gene sequence: CDR1 ENHRY, CDR2 SYGVKD. The CDR3 consists of 15 residues. With 2 bases removed from V and 0 bases from J, the gap between germline ends came to 9 bases. For the CDR3, the DNA is TGTGCCATCAGTGAGGGCAAGGGGAGCACAGATACGCAGTATTTT. This sequence encodes CAISEGKGSTDTQYF.

This clonotype has a count of ten or more. This chain links TRBV10-3 with TRBJ1-6; a possible D gene is TRBD1 (5 bases). Trimming took 2 bases from V and 14 from J, leaving 16 bases between them. This CDR3 region has 14 residues. Germline values: CDR1 ENHRY, CDR2 SYGVKD. CDR3 region: CAISERGSAESLHF. In DNA, the CDR3 is TGTGCCATCAGTGAGCGGGGGTCCGCGGAGTCCCTCCACTTT.

This clonotype was counted a few times. V and J are TRBV6-1 and TRBJ2-3; 9 nucleotides agree with TRBD2. The V segment lost 4 bases and the J segment 3 bases; nucleotides outside the gene matches: 8. This CDR3 region has 16 residues. Germline CDR1 and CDR2: MNHNS and SASEGT. In nucleotides, the CDR3 is TGTGCCAGCAGTGTCGGTTCCAGCGGGAGGACAGATACGCAGTATTTT. Protein product: CASSVGSSGRTDTQYF.

This clonotype was seen ten or more times. This chain links TRBV28 with TRBJ2-3; the match to TRBD2 covers 10 bases. The ends lost 5 bases at V and 0 bases at J; junction bases unmatched: 2. Germline V gene lookup returns CDR1 MDHEN and CDR2 SYDVKM. The CDR3 loop spans 15 amino acids. The CDR3 DNA sequence: TGTGCCAGCAGTGGGGGACTAGCGAGCACAGATACGCAGTATTTT. Protein: CASSGGLASTDTQYF.

This clonotype showed up just a few times. This chain links TRBV6-1 with TRBJ2-6; D gene uncertain. V was shortened by 7 bases and J by 3 bases, with 7 bases between the two germline ends. The CDR3 extends over 13 amino acids. Germline V CDR1 and CDR2: MNHNS, SASEGT. The CDR3 nucleotides read TGTGCCAGCACCAACTATGGGGCCAACGTCCTGACTTTC. Its protein is CASTNYGANVLTF.

This clonotype occurred many times. This chain joins TRBV11-2 and TRBJ2-5; the match to TRBD2 covers 9 bases. Germline CDR1 SGHAT, CDR2 FQNNGV. The CDR3 is made up of 15 amino acids. Trimming removed 2 bases from V and 6 bases from J; junction bases left unmatched: 7. Written as DNA, the CDR3 is TGTGCCAGCAGCTTATTTGAAGCGGGAGGCCAGACCCAGTACTTC. The encoded protein is CASSLFEAGGQTQYF.

This clonotype was found many times. The chain recombines TRBV4-3 with TRBJ2-7; TRBD1 aligns across 9 bases. Germline assignment: CDR1 LGHNA and CDR2 YSLEER. Trimming removed 4 bases from V and 3 bases from J; junction bases left unmatched: 4. The length of the CDR3 is 14 residues. The CDR3 protein is CASSPTGGDYEQYF. The CDR3 coding sequence is TGCGCCAGCAGCCCGACAGGGGGTGACTACGAGCAGTACTTC.

The CDR3 DNA reads as TGTGCCAGCAGCTTGAGAGCGAGCGGGGAACTCACAGATACGCAGTATTTT. Its translation: CASSLRASGELTDTQYF. The J gene is TRBJ2-3, the V gene TRBV5-8; 7 nucleotides align to TRBD2. J gave up 2 bases and V 1 base, and 10 bases lay outside the gene matches. Per germline, CDR1 SGHTS and CDR2 YDEGEE. The CDR3 covers 17 residues.

This clonotype showed up just a few times. V and J are TRBV11-2 and TRBJ1-2; 7 bases are a match to TRBD1. Germline CDR1 reads SGHAT; CDR2 reads FQNNGV. Trimming cost V 6 bases and J 8 bases; bases outside gene matches: 15. CDR3 length: 15 residues. CDR3: CASRPTGRGFRGYTF. As DNA, the CDR3 is TGTGCCAGCAGACCGACAGGGCGGGGGTTTCGGGGCTACACCTTC.

This clonotype was found a few times. The V gene is TRBV5-1, the J gene TRBJ2-3; a weak D match, TRBD2 (6 bases). Looked up from germline, CDR1 is SGHRS and CDR2 is YFSETQ. The V gene lost 2 bases and the J gene lost 0 bases, with 13 bases spanning the gap. This CDR3 is 16 amino acids long. In DNA form, the CDR3 reads TGCGCCAGCAGCTTTAGCGGAGCGACTAGCACAGATACGCAGTATTTT. Its translation is CASSFSGATSTDTQYF.

As for this clonotype: This may stem from a read error, because a much larger clone lies one nucleotide away. This chain connects TRBV7-2 to TRBJ2-1; D remains unclear. The CDR3 loop spans 14 amino acids. In germline, CDR1 is SGHTA, CDR2 FQGNSA. The CDR3 DNA follows: TGTGCCGGCAGCTTAGAAGGGTTTTTCCATGAGCAGTTCTTC. Translated, it gives CAGSLEGFFHEQFF.

The chain links TRBV20-1 to TRBJ2-3; 12 bases map to TRBD2. The CDR3 loop spans 14 amino acids. Germline CDR1 and CDR2: DFQATT and SNEGSKA (reference sequence). V lost 6 bases, J lost 6 bases, and 7 bases stayed unmatched. The CDR3 coding sequence is TGCAGTGCGACCCTAGCGGGGGGGTTGGATACGCAGTATTTT. Translated, it gives CSATLAGGLDTQYF.